This TCR beta chain was found in a study of cytomegalovirus exposure and HLA in healthy donors (dated by TCRdb to between 2016 and 2019). General notes on the study: An earlier analysis of some 600 of the donors reported about 280 Gb of sequence data and 117 million unique TCR beta sequences obtained from roughly 180 million T cells. Around 320 gigabases of sequencing data and approximately 93 million unique TCR sequences were included in an early release covering about 600 HLA-typed donors. Among the roughly 400 genotyped donors, roughly 80% belonged to the genetic ancestry cluster associated with self-reported Caucasian donors. The study aimed to test whether cataloging public T cell receptors could reveal signatures of past pathogen exposure. Using immunosequencing, the study profiled T cell repertoires from 666 subjects and related those repertoires to cytomegalovirus serostatus. Besides the first cohort of 666 subjects, a separate validation cohort made up of 120 or so different subjects was used. The study combined high-throughput TCR immunosequencing, statistical association of individual TCRs with disease status, and machine learning to predict cytomegalovirus infection status. To study patterns of TCR occurrence, a later analysis re-analyzed previously published TCR beta repertoires from several hundred donors and added high-resolution HLA genotyping. The later analysis used no new phenotypic data to find candidate immune exposures, relying instead on TCR beta sequences and their occurrence across donors. To decide whether each TCR beta V gene segment behaved as functional or pseudogenic, an earlier analysis of nearly 600 of the donors relied on high-throughput TCR beta sequencing. Donor age, sex, ethnicity and CMV serostatus were collected together with the repertoire data. A later genetic analysis took genome-wide SNP genotypes for about 65% of the roughly 670 donors and used that subset as a discovery cohort. All discovery cohort repertoires had been generated on a single sequencing platform. HLA typing covered class I and class II loci at four-digit resolution. Typing coverage varied by locus: roughly 620-640 donors for A, B, C, DRB1 and DQB1; 500 to 550 for DQA1; over 600 for DPA1; around 490 for DPB1. Because of strong linkage in the cohort, five DR-DQ haplotypes were treated as single units for association and clustering. On average, around 230,000 unique TCR beta nucleotide sequences were sequenced per donor among a few hundred genotyped donors of the cohort, with 15% to 20% of those sequences being non-productive. The full study reports these points: In a later analysis, several top co-occurrence clusters were reported to appear linked to parvovirus B19, influenza, CMV and Epstein-Barr virus. Correlated functional status among segregating V segments might be attributable to linkage disequilibrium, but an unknown experimental factor could not be ruled out. A further reported finding was that TCR beta sequences accurately predicted the HLA-A and HLA-B alleles for most subjects in the first cohort. Most TCR sequences were seen in very few donors, while some public TCRs were found in many individuals. A cluster of highly shared sequence variants was judged likely to represent a technical artifact of the sequencing pipeline. A later analysis associated 16,951 TCR beta sequences with specific HLA alleles at a false discovery rate of 0.05. Presence/absence analyses assumed roughly uniform sequencing depth across donors, an assumption that may not hold. A later analysis found that most CMV-associated TCR beta chains appeared HLA-restricted, with HLA associations seemingly driven largely by CMV exposure. CMV serostatus was the only immune exposure information available for the cohort. HLA typing was unavailable for some donors at each locus, so association tests used only the typed subset. A later genetic analysis reported fewer N-insertions in productive TCRs among donors in an Asian-associated ancestry cluster than the approximately 700-donor mean. The authors suggested that the approach could potentially be generalized to other disease states and immunological phenotypes. A later genetic analysis associated a missense DCLRE1C variant with V-gene and J-gene trimming of TCR beta chains, and an independent cohort replicated the association. Cytomegalovirus status was reported to be diagnosed by the classifier with high specificity and sensitivity in both the original and validation cohorts. In a later analysis, the rate of TCR association differed among HLA loci, with DRB1 alleles having the most associated TCRs and HLA-C alleles having the fewest. Broadly in line with IMGT annotations, most TCR beta V segments showed up in productive rearrangements about 87% or about 30% of the time in an earlier analysis of several hundred of the donors. In a later analysis, HLA-associated TCR beta chains were found to be more clonally expanded and to have lower generation probabilities than equally common non-associated chains. A few of the identified cytomegalovirus-associated TCR beta chains were confirmed in vitro to be specific for cytomegalovirus antigens. Assigning TCR associations to individual alleles was difficult when HLA alleles, especially DR and DQ, strongly co-occurred. The cohort was sequenced for TCR beta chains only, and without alpha or paired-chain data the features that could be detected were limited. Because the 87-base-pair reads could not distinguish some IMGT-functional V segments, including TRBV6-2 and TRBV6-3, those segments were excluded. Roughly 15 rarely observed V segments, including chromosome 9 orphons, were excluded from the earlier analysis of 550 to 700 of the donors because counts were too low. In the study, some 160 TCR beta chains were listed as associated with cytomegalovirus.

Including cysteine and phenylalanine, the CDR3 has 15 amino acids. Only CDR3 DNA is held: 45 bases, read in frame from base 1. Trimming removed 2 bases from V and 8 bases from J, leaving 16 bases between the germline ends. CDR1 and CDR2 are read off the germline V gene as MNHEY and SVGAGI. The library was prepared using the immunoSEQ multiplex PCR assay. For the multiplex PCR, a mixture combining 60 forward primers for TCR Vbeta segments and 13 reverse primers for TCR Jbeta segments was used. Amplification of the CDR3 region of rearranged TCR beta genes was performed with a multiplex PCR assay on genomic DNA. On the Illumina HiSeq System, the amplified TCR beta libraries were sequenced as 87-base-pair reads. Concerning the study's data processing: In a later analysis, 77 million or so unique TCR beta chains were counted across the 690 or so repertoires, and roughly 9.9 million of these chains were shared by at least two donors. To remove PCR and sequencing errors, raw reads were error-corrected and collapsed into unique sequences using a nearest-neighbor algorithm that merged closely related sequences. To assign V, D and J gene segments, CDR3 sequences were aligned to IMGT reference sequences. For a sequence to be retained, a match of at least six nucleotides was required to both a V gene segment and a J gene segment. A rearrangement counted as productive if the CDR3 had no stop codons and remained in frame with V and J, and every other rearrangement counted as non-productive. CDR3 was defined by IMGT convention, running from the second conserved V-encoded cysteine to the conserved J-encoded phenylalanine. Sequences without an unambiguous match to a single V gene segment were excluded from the earlier analysis of 450 to 750 of the donors. In an earlier analysis of some 590 of the donors, a V segment was called functional when productive rearrangements were above 56.7%, and segregating when the standard deviation between donors exceeded 5%. A statistical classification framework was built to diagnose cytomegalovirus status from the catalog of TCR beta chain sequences. In a later analysis, V and J genes were assigned by comparing TCR nucleotide sequences against IMGT/GENE-DB human TR gene sequences. The TCRdist pipeline was used in a later analysis to assign CDR3 sequences and most-parsimonious VDJ recombination scenarios. In a later analysis, every TCR beta chain was defined by the combination of its CDR3 amino acid sequence and its V-gene family, and reads without a unique V-gene family were dropped. To address suspected cross-contamination and a sequencing artifact, a later analysis removed over 500 highly shared, low-generation-probability nucleotide sequences. In a later analysis, a clonal expansion index was calculated for each public chain from normalized within-repertoire ranks of inferred template counts. Generation probabilities in a later analysis came from a VDJ recombination model fitted to out-of-frame rearrangements, and those results were checked against IGoR. In a later analysis, TCR-TCR, TCR-HLA and TCR-CMV co-occurrence was scored with hypergeometric tests, and a repertoire-size bias correction was applied to TCR pairs. False discovery rates were estimated in a later analysis by permuting HLA or CMV assignments 20 times. A later analysis grouped co-occurring TCRs with DBSCAN, adding TCRdist sequence similarity when clustering within HLA-allele-positive subsets. Co-occurrence clustering excluded repertoires with fewer than 30,000 or more than 120,000 public chains, plus five with anomalous nucleotide sharing. Imported from immuneACCESS, the table was reduced by TCRdb to in-frame sequences with V and J called. These copies leave out some clones; in studies compared against another copy, an unresolved V gene accounts for under half, and the cause of the remainder is not known. The DNA gave D and trimming, while V, J and clone size come from that table. The sample table holds roughly 130,000 clones, of which less than 85% were seen once. The top ten constitute more than 3% of the sample.

The cohort consisted of 600 to 750 healthy bone marrow donors. Cohort members were all nominally healthy when sampled, although unrecorded immune exposures were likely present. The donor tested CMV seronegative and was one of the 352 seronegative cohort members. A peripheral blood sample was provided by each donor, and peripheral blood mononuclear cells were used for TCR beta sequencing. The Qiagen DNeasy Blood Extraction Kit was used to extract genomic DNA from the blood cell samples. Concerning this clone: No antigen is known for it. No per-base quality is available; no much larger clone lies one base away.

This TCR was recovered from a male donor in good health and CMV-seronegative. The sequence joins TRBV6-5 to TRBJ2-1, and TRBD2 may be the D gene, going by 5 matching bases. Sequencing used PBMCs. The DNA sequence reads TGTGCCAGCAGTTACGAGGGCGCGGGTTCCCATGAGCAGTTCTTC. Translated, it reads CASSYEGAGSHEQFF.